A single sample is the source of the 5 T cell receptor beta chains below, sequenced in a study of T cell responses to AZD1222 COVID-19 vaccine. The protocol was immunoSEQ multiplex PCR, while the TCRdb copy is restricted to in-frame clones and leaves out a portion. The sample consists of roughly 50,000 clones, about 85% of them appearing once. This specimen was peripheral blood, taken on day 0 of AZD1222 vaccination. The receptors originated from an adult in good health.

CDR3 amino acids: CASSYSVGGSSYEQYF. The CDR3 region has the DNA TGTGCCAGCAGTTACTCGGTCGGGGGGAGTTCCTACGAGCAGTACTTC. The rearrangement uses TRBV6-5 and TRBJ2-7; TRBD2 matches at 7 bases. Germline loops: CDR1 MNHEY, CDR2 SVGAGI. This CDR3 region has 16 residues. After removal of 0 bases from V and 1 base from J, the junction contained 6 bases not matched to a gene.

The rearrangement uses TRBV5-1 and TRBJ2-5; either TRBD1 or TRBD2 may fit D (5 bases each). The CDR3 runs 15 residues. V was cut by 4 bases and J by 5 bases, with 18 bases left in between. From germline, CDR1 is SGHRS and CDR2 YFSETQ. The CDR3 nucleotides are TGCGCCAGCAGCGCCTCCGGGACGGGGCGGGAGACCCAGTACTTC. Translation: CASSASGTGRETQYF.

The gene calls are TRBV7-3 and TRBJ2-2, with D unclear. The germline V gene has CDR1 SGHTA and CDR2 FQGTGA. CDR3 length: 15 residues. V gave up 4 bases and J gave up 1 base, with 10 bases separating them. The CDR3 region is CASSSRWMNTGELFF. CDR3 sequence (DNA): TGTGCCAGCAGCTCAAGGTGGATGAACACCGGGGAGCTGTTTTTT.

The chain employs TRBV28 and TRBJ1-1; maybe TRBD1 (5 bases). The CDR3 has 14 amino acids. CDR1 is MDHEN and CDR2 is SYDVKM in the germline V gene. V lost 5 bases, J lost 1 base, and 11 bases lay in between. This CDR3 is CASSGAGRNTEAFF. Written as DNA, the CDR3 is TGTGCCAGCAGTGGGGCGGGGAGGAACACTGAAGCTTTCTTT.

A few counts support this clone. This chain joins TRBV4-2 and TRBJ1-6; 9 bases fit TRBD1. This CDR3 has 18 amino acids. The V gene end was trimmed by 0 bases and the J gene end by 8 bases; junction bases not matched to a gene: 11. CDR1 and CDR2 from the germline V gene are LGHNA and YNFKEQ. The CDR3 nucleotides read TGTGCCAGCAGCCAAGAAGACATACAGGGGGCGCTGGATTCACCCCTCCACTTT. The encoded protein is CASSQEDIQGALDSPLHF.